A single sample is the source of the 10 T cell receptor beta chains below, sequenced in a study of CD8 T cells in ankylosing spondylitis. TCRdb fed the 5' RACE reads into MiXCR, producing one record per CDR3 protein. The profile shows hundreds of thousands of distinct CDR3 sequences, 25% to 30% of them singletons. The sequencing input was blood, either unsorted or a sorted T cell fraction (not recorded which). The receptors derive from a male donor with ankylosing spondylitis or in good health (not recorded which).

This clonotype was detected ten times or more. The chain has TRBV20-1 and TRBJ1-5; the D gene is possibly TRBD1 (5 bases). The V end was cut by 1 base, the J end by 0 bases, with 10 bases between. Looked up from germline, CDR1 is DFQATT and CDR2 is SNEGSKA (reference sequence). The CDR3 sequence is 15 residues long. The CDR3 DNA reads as TGCAGTGCTAGAGCAGGGTCGACTAGCAATCAGCCCCAGCATTTT. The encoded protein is CSARAGSTSNQPQHF.

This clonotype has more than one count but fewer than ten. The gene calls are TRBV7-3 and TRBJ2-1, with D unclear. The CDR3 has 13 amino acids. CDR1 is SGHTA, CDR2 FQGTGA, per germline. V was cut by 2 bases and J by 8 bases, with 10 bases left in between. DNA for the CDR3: TGTGCCAGCAGCTTAGGTTGGGGTGATGAGCAGTTCTTC. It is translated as CASSLGWGDEQFF.

The CDR3 nucleotides are TGCAGCGTTGAAGCCGGATACGAGCAGTACTTC. Protein product: CSVEAGYEQYF. This rearrangement joins TRBV29-1 to TRBJ2-7; D is uncertain. Germline lookup yields CDR1 SQVTM and CDR2 ANQGSEA. CDR3 length equals 11 residues. V gave up 1 base and J gave up 4 bases, with 5 bases separating them.

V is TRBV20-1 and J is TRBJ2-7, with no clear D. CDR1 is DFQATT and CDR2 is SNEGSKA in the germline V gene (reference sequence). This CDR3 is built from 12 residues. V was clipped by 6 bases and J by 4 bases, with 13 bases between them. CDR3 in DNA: TGCAGTGCCGAGGACCAGAAGTACGAGCAGTACTTC. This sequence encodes CSAEDQKYEQYF.

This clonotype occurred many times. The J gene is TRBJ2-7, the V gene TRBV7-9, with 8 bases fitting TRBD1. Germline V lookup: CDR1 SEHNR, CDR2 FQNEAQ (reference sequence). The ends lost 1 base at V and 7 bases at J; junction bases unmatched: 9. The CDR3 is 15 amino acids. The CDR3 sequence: CASSLGDRGVEEQYF. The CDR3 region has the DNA TGTGCCAGCAGCTTAGGCGACAGGGGAGTCGAAGAGCAGTACTTC.

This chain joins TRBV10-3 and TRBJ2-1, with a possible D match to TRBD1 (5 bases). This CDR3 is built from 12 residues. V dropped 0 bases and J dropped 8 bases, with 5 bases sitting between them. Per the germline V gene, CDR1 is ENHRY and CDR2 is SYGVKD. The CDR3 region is CAISESRDEQFF. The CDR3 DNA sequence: TGTGCCATCAGTGAGTCCAGGGATGAGCAGTTCTTC.

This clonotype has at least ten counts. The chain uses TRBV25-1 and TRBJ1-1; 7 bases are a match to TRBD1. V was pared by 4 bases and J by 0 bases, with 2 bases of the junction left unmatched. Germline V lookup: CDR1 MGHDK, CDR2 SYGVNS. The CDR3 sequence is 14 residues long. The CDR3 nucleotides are TGTGCCAGCAGTGCCACAGGGGTGAACACTGAAGCTTTCTTT. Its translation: CASSATGVNTEAFF.

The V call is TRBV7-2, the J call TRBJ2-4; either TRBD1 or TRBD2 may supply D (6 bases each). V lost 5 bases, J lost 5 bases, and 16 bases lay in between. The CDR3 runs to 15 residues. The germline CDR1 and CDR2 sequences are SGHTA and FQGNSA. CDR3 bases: TGTGCCAGCAGCCCCCGCGGAGGGGGGCAAAACATTCAGTACTTC. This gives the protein CASSPRGGGQNIQYF.

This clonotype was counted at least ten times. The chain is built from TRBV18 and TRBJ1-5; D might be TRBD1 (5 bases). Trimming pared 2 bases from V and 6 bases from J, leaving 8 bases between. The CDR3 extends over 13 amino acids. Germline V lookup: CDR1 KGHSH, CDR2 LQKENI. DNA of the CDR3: TGTGCCAGCTCACCAGGGGGTTTTCAGCCCCAGCATTTT. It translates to CASSPGGFQPQHF.

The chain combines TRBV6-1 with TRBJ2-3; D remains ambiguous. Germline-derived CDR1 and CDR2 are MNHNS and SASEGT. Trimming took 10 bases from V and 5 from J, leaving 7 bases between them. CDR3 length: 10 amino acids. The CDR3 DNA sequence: TGTGCCACCCGTGAAGATACGCAGTATTTT. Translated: CATREDTQYF.